This T cell receptor (beta chain) was captured in a study of regulatory T cells in long-lasting Graves disease. Overall study findings and caveats: Newly diagnosed disease favored TRBV20-1 and TRBJ2-1 over persistent disease. New patients shared more than 750 public clonotypes, fewer than the approximately 3,000 shared by persistent patients.

This CDR3 has 17 residues. CDR1 and CDR2 from the germline V gene are MNHNS and SASEGT. The time point denotes: persistent/refractory GD, antithyroid drugs over 5 years with positive TRAb. The TCR library used RNA extracted from PBMCs. Peripheral blood, Nine milliliters per patient, was collected in EDTA tubes. Comment on this clonotype: The antigen remains undetermined.

Arm-PCR of CDR3 regions with iRepertoire HTBI primers generated TCR beta libraries. Using its own MiXCR run on the multiplex PCR reads, TCRdb lists one record per CDR3 protein. The sample carries some 280,000 distinct CDR3 sequences, under 25% recorded once. V and J are TRBV6-1 and TRBJ2-5; 13 nucleotides agree with TRBD2. The DNA end is a closer match to TRBJ2-1, so the J assignment may be wrong. The source of this sequence is a female donor with Graves disease. The sequenced sample was peripheral blood mononuclear cells (PBMCs), obtained when the disease was refractory, from a patient treated with antithyroid drugs. The CDR3 protein is CASSQGTSGMRYNEQFF. Here the CDR3 DNA reads TGTGCCAGCAGTCAGGGGACTAGCGGGATGCGATACAATGAGCAGTTCTTC.